Described below is a single T cell receptor (beta chain) sequence and its context. Its specificity is unknown. There are 15 residues in the CDR3. V gave up 5 bases and J gave up 4 bases; unmatched junction bases: 6. Germline V gene data show CDR1 as SGHNT and CDR2 as YYREEE (reference sequence). This entry comes from a study of siplizumab effects on memory and regulatory T cells. Each sample yielded 90,000 to 100,000 assayed TCR templates. The method was immunoSEQ multiplex PCR; TCRdb's version includes in-frame clones alone and lacks a portion of them. This sample carries about 110,000 clones, 80% to 95% of them seen once, and the ten largest clones take approximately 1.3%. Regarding the study as a whole: Mapping to unstimulated subsets was achieved for only a minor fraction of alloreactive clones. Memory T cells appeared less diverse than naive cells, which seemed to contribute substantially to alloresponse.

The TCR was taken from a human donor in good health. The V gene is TRBV5-4, the J gene TRBJ2-6; 7 bases map to TRBD1. Sequenced material: CD4+ T cells sorted from blood. CDR3: CASRLDRAGANVLTF. The DNA for the CDR3 is TGTGCCAGCAGACTTGACAGGGCCGGGGCCAACGTCCTGACTTTC.